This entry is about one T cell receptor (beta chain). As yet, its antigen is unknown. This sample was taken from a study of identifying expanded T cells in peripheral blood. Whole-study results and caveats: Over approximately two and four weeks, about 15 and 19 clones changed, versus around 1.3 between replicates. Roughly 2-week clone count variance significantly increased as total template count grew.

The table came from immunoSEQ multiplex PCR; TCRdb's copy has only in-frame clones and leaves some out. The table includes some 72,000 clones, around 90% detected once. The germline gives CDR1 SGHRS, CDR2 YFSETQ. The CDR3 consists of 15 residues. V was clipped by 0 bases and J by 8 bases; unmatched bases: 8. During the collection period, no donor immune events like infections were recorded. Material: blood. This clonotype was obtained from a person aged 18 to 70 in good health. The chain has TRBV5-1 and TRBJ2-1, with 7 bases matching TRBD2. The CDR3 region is CASSLAGGSGHEQFF. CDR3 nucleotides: TGCGCCAGCAGCTTGGCAGGCGGGAGCGGGCATGAGCAGTTCTTC.